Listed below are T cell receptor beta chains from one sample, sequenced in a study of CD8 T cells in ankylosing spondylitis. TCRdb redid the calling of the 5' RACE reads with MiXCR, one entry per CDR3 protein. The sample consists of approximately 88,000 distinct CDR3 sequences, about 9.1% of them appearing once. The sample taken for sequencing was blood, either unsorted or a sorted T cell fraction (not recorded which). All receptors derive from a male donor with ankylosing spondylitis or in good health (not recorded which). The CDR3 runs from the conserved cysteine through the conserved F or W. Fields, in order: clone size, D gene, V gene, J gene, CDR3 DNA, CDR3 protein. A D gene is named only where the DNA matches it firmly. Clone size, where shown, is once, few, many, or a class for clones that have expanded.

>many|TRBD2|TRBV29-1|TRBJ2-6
TGCAGCGTTGGGGAGGGCTCTGGGGCCAACGTCCTGACTTTC
CSVGEGSGANVLTF
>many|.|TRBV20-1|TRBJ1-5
TGCAGTGCTGGGAGCCGGACAGCCGGCCAGCCCCAGCATTTT
CSAGSRTAGQPQHF
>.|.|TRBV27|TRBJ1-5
TGTGCCAGCAGTTTGGGGTTCAGGCAGCCCCAGCATTTT
CASSLGFRQPQHF
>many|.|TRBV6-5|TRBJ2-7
TGTGCCAGCAGTTACAGGGAGTCCTACGAGCAGTACTTC
CASSYRESYEQYF
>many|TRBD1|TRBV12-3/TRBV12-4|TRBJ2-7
TGTGCCAGCAGTCTAGGGACAGGGGGTGAGCAGTACTTC
CASSLGTGGEQYF
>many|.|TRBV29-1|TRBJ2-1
TGCAGCGTTGTACTGTCACACAATGAGCAGTTCTTC
CSVVLSHNEQFF
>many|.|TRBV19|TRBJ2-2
TGTGCCAGTAGCCGGGCCATGAACACCGGGGAGCTGTTTTTT
CASSRAMNTGELFF
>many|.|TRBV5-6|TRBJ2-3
TGTGCCAGCAGCTCCACCACTAGCACAGATACGCAGTATTTT
CASSSTTSTDTQYF
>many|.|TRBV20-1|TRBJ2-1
TGCAGTGCTTATCTAGTTTCCTACAATGAGCAGTTCTTC
CSAYLVSYNEQFF
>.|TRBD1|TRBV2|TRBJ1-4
TGTGCCAGCAGAGTCGGAACAGGGGGGGCTGAAAAACTGTTTTTT
CASRVGTGGAEKLFF
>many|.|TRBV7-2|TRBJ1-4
TGTGCCAGCAGCTTAGAGGGTAGGCACACGAATGAAAAACTGTTTTTT
CASSLEGRHTNEKLFF
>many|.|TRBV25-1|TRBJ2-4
TGTGCCAGCAGTGGCGGGGTAGCCAAAAACATTCAGTACTTC
CASSGGVAKNIQYF
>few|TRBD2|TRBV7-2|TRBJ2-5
TGTGCCAGCAGCCCGCGGGCTAGCGGCCAAGAGACCCAGTACTTC
CASSPRASGQETQYF
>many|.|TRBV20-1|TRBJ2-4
TGCAGTGCTAGAGATTGGGGGACCGTAACTCAGTACTTC
CSARDWGTVTQYF
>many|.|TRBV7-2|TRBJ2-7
TGTGCCAGCAGACTAGCTAGCAGCTACGAGCAGTACTTC
CASRLASSYEQYF
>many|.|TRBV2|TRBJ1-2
TGTGCCAGCAGGATACAAGGACAGATCGATGGCTACACCTTC
CASRIQGQIDGYTF
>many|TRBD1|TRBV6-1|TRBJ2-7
TGTGCCAGCAGACCCGACAGGGCCGGCCTCGAGCAGTACTTC
CASRPDRAGLEQYF
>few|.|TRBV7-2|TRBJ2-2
TGTGCCAGCAGCTTAGCGACCAGGAACACCGGGGAGCTGTTTTTT
CASSLATRNTGELFF